Below, one T cell receptor (beta chain) is given with its context. This receptor's antigen is unknown. Per-base quality was not reported, and no clone a single base away is much larger than it. This sample stems from a study of beta chain features in type 1 diabetes listed by TCRdb under 2018. About the study as a whole: Mean age, gender distribution, total cell number and subset yield did not differ between patients and healthy donors. A total of 90 million to 140 million sorted cells were examined across all samples, and RNA yield correlated strongly with the number of cells per subset. In the study, TCRB repertoires of sorted circulating CD4+ T cell subsets from recently diagnosed type 1 diabetes patients were compared with those of matched healthy donors. Naive and central memory subsets were obtained from all 30 or so donors, but regulatory and stem cell-like memory subsets were isolated from only 8 patients and about 8 healthy donors.

On the study overall, not on this receptor specifically: At VDJ recombination sites, patients with type 1 diabetes made fewer insertions and deleted more nucleotides, a pattern implying thymic rearrangement abnormalities. Type 1 diabetes patients showed a moderate but significant shortening of TCRB CDR3 length in all four CD4+ subsets. Because small numbers of individuals were included in the HLA sub-analyses, any influence of HLA type on TCRB rearrangement was left unresolved. Shorter templates might have been favored by PCR, but patient and control samples were amplified and corrected together, so both groups would have been affected equally by any skew. Sequencing cDNA rather than genomic DNA could over-represent highly expressing activated cells, although activation and CD3 levels did not differ between groups. Naive, central memory and regulatory TCRB repertoires appeared more similar among patients than among healthy donors.

The entire isolated RNA was reverse transcribed using the High Capacity cDNA Reverse Transcription Kit, and thus expressed TCRB transcripts were sequenced. Deep immunoSEQ sequencing was applied to naive, central memory and regulatory T cell samples, giving an average of about 3.7 million total reads per sample. After sorted cells were lysed in RLT buffer, RNA was extracted with DNase-treated RNeasy Micro or Mini kits, with the choice depending on cell number. Each cell subset was processed on its own to prevent cross-contamination, while patient and healthy donor samples were processed together. The immunoSEQ multiplex PCR was used to amplify TCRB sequences from cDNA, generating 87-bp fragments that spanned the CDR3 region. The amplicons were sequenced using the Illumina HiSeq platform. As for how the authors treated the data: PCR bias was corrected computationally using synthetic template baselines, and reads within Hamming distance 2 were collapsed, with unmergeable singletons discarded. Reads were aligned to IMGT to assign V, D and J genes, CDR3 length, and insertions or deletions at six rearrangement sites. Within each subset, clonotype counts were normalized to sorted cell number, and only after that were true diversity and Gini coefficients computed with the tcR R package. Repertoire sharing was quantified using the overlap coefficient calculated on TCRB nucleotide sequences. As a proxy for the pre-selection repertoire, out-of-frame TCRB sequences from naive cells were analyzed. TCRdb holds this immuneACCESS table with in-frame rearrangements only. Some clones are missing; in checked studies, unresolved V genes explain under half, and the rest has no known cause. The DNA gave D and trimming, while V, J and clone size come from that table. A total of 400,000 to 600,000 clones appear in this sample, approximately 28% of them only once. More than 0.055% of the sample comes from the top ten.

From each donor, a single peripheral blood sample of 100 to 150 mL on average was drawn into heparinised tubes. A BD FACSAria II was used to sort naive, central memory, regulatory and stem cell-like memory CD4+ T cells with a panel that included CD45RO, CCR7, CD25, CD127, CD95 and CD27. Purity was above 95% for every sorted population. PBMCs were separated immediately by Lymphoprep density gradient centrifugation and were stained directly, without being cultured. So that batch effects would be minimized, each experiment stained and sorted samples in pairs, pairing one healthy donor with one patient. From the cysteine through the phenylalanine, the CDR3 covers 15 amino acids. Left in the record is the CDR3 DNA by itself, 45 bases read in frame from the first base. At the junction V is shortened by 3 bases and J by 4 bases; bases outside the gene matches: 5. CDR1 KGHSH and CDR2 LQKENI are derived from the germline V gene.

The sequenced sample was naive CD4+ T cells from blood. The cell subset or site tag for this specimen amounts to: true naive CD4+ T cells. This clonotype originated in a man in his late teens or twenties in good health. The chain is made from TRBV18 and TRBJ2-1; TRBD1 agrees with 8 junctional bases. The CDR3 region: CASSPQGARYNEQFF. The DNA sequence is given as TGTGCCAGCTCACCCCAGGGGGCTCGGTACAATGAGCAGTTCTTC. Here the CDR3 is joined to the reference TRBV18 and TRBJ2-1 genes, and the full variable domain is: NAGVMQNPRHLVRRRGQEARLRCSPMKGHSHVYWYRQLPEEGLKFMVYLQKENIIDESGMPKERFSAEFPKEGPSILRIQQVVRGDSAAYFCASSPQGARYNEQFFGPGTRLTVL.